These T cell receptor beta chains were read from a single sample in a study of blood T cell repertoires in COVID-19. TCRdb keeps only in-frame clones here, not all; method: immunoSEQ multiplex PCR. The sample holds over 250,000 clones, approximately 88% seen once. Material: peripheral blood. These receptors were collected from a man aged 50 or older with acute or convalescent COVID-19. Both conserved end residues are part of each CDR3. A D gene is named only where the DNA matches it firmly. Size is stated for part of the rows, as once, few or many counts, or as a class when the clone is expanded.

DNA	CDR3	V	D	J	size
TGTGCTAGTGGTTTGGTGTCAGGGAACACTGAAGCTTTCTTT	CASGLVSGNTEAFF	TRBV12-5	.	TRBJ1-1	.
TGTGCCAGCAGCCATACGACAGGGATGAACACTGAAGCTTTCTTT	CASSHTTGMNTEAFF	TRBV3-1/TRBV3-2	TRBD1	TRBJ1-1	once
TGTGCCAGCAACGGACAGCATAATGAAAAACTGTTTTTT	CASNGQHNEKLFF	TRBV6-6	.	TRBJ1-4	.
TGTGCCAGCAGCTGGGGGGAAAACACCGGGGAGCTGTTTTTT	CASSWGENTGELFF	TRBV11-2	.	TRBJ2-2	.
TGTGCCAGCAGTTTCGGACAGGGGGCACGAAGTGAGCAGTTCTTC	CASSFGQGARSEQFF	TRBV6-5	TRBD1	TRBJ2-1	once
TGTGCCAGCAGCCCAACCCTTAGCGGGGGCTTCAATGAGCAGTTCTTC	CASSPTLSGGFNEQFF	TRBV9	TRBD2	TRBJ2-1	.
TGTGCCAGCAGTTATTCAACAGGGGGCGATGAGCAGTTCTTC	CASSYSTGGDEQFF	TRBV6-5	TRBD1	TRBJ2-1	.
TGTGCCAGCAGTTATAGCGGGTCTGCAGGCAACATTCAGTACTTC	CASSYSGSAGNIQYF	TRBV6-6	TRBD2	TRBJ2-4	.
TGTGCCAGCAGCTTGGGGCGGGACAGGGTCGTCTCTATGGGCTACACCTTC	CASSLGRDRVVSMGYTF	TRBV5-5	TRBD1	TRBJ1-2	.
TGTGCCAGCAGCTTAGCGAGCGGACTAGGGACCCAGTACTTC	CASSLASGLGTQYF	TRBV11-2	TRBD2	TRBJ2-5	once
TGTGCCAGCAGTTTCGGCGCGGGGGGGCCAGAGACCCAGTACTTC	CASSFGAGGPETQYF	TRBV27	TRBD2	TRBJ2-5	.
TGTGCCAGCAGCAGACAACTCTCGAGCTCCTACGAGCAGTACTTC	CASSRQLSSSYEQYF	TRBV6-5	.	TRBJ2-7	.
TGTGCCAGCAGCCACCGGACAGGGTTGAACACTGAAGCTTTCTTT	CASSHRTGLNTEAFF	TRBV7-8	TRBD1	TRBJ1-1	.
TGTGCCAGCTCACCGGCGCGTGACAACTACGAGCAGTACTTC	CASSPARDNYEQYF	TRBV18	.	TRBJ2-7	.
TGTGCCAGCAGACCAGACAGCTACACTGAAGCTTTCTTT	CASRPDSYTEAFF	TRBV2	.	TRBJ1-1	.
TGTGCCAGCAGCGTAGATGGAGAGGGGGTAGAGTCAGGTGAGCAGTTCTTC	CASSVDGEGVESGEQFF	TRBV9	.	TRBJ2-1	.
TGCGCCAGCAGACCCTCCACGTTGCTAAATGAAAAACTGTTTTTT	CASRPSTLLNEKLFF	TRBV5-1	.	TRBJ1-4	.
TGTGCCAGCAGTTTAACACTGAACACTGAAGCTTTCTTT	CASSLTLNTEAFF	TRBV12-3/TRBV12-4	.	TRBJ1-1	few
TGCGCCAGCAGCTTGCCGCGGGACAGCTTCTCCTACAATGAGCAGTTCTTC	CASSLPRDSFSYNEQFF	TRBV5-1	.	TRBJ2-1	.
TGTGCCAGCAGTTATGGACAGGGGGGAACTAACGAGCAGTACTTC	CASSYGQGGTNEQYF	TRBV11-3	TRBD1	TRBJ2-7	once
TGTGCCTGGAGTGCACAGGCCAATTCACCCCTCCACTTT	CAWSAQANSPLHF	TRBV30	.	TRBJ1-6	.
TGTGCCAGCAGCTCCCAATCAGGGTTTGGCTACACCTTC	CASSSQSGFGYTF	TRBV7-3	.	TRBJ1-2	.
TGTGCCAGCAGTCAGGAGAGGGCATCACCCCTCCACTTT	CASSQERASPLHF	TRBV12-3/TRBV12-4	.	TRBJ1-6	.
TGTGCCAGCAGTTTTCGAGGACAGGGGGAAGGGGCCTACGAGCAGTACTTC	CASSFRGQGEGAYEQYF	TRBV2	TRBD1	TRBJ2-7	.
TGTGCCAGCAGGGACAGGTTAGATGGCTACACCTTC	CASRDRLDGYTF	TRBV27	TRBD1	TRBJ1-2	.
TGTGCCAGCAGTTTATCGGGAGGACCAGCCTACAATGAGCAGTTCTTC	CASSLSGGPAYNEQFF	TRBV27	.	TRBJ2-1	.
TGTGCCACCAGCAGAGGTGGTAGTTCGCGGATCTATGAGCAGTTCTTC	CATSRGGSSRIYEQFF	TRBV15	.	TRBJ2-1	once
TGCGCCAGCAGCTTGACCCAGGGGGCCGGCACTGAAGCTTTCTTT	CASSLTQGAGTEAFF	TRBV5-1	TRBD1	TRBJ1-1	once
TGTGCCCTAACCACAGGGCTGAACTATGGCTACACCTTC	CALTTGLNYGYTF	TRBV12-5	.	TRBJ1-2	.
TGTGCCAGCAGCCCTGCCGACAGGGCGGGGACTGAAGCTTTCTTT	CASSPADRAGTEAFF	TRBV7-9	TRBD1	TRBJ1-1	once
TGTGCCAGCAGCCAAGAAATCGGGGGGGCCCATGAGCAGTTCTTC	CASSQEIGGAHEQFF	TRBV3-1/TRBV3-2	TRBD2	TRBJ2-1	.
TGTGCCAGCAGCTGGGGACAGGGGAATTCACCCCTCCACTTT	CASSWGQGNSPLHF	TRBV5-4	TRBD1	TRBJ1-6	.
TGTGCCAGCAGAGCGACAGGGTCCTACGAGCAGTACTTC	CASRATGSYEQYF	TRBV12-3/TRBV12-4	TRBD1	TRBJ2-7	.